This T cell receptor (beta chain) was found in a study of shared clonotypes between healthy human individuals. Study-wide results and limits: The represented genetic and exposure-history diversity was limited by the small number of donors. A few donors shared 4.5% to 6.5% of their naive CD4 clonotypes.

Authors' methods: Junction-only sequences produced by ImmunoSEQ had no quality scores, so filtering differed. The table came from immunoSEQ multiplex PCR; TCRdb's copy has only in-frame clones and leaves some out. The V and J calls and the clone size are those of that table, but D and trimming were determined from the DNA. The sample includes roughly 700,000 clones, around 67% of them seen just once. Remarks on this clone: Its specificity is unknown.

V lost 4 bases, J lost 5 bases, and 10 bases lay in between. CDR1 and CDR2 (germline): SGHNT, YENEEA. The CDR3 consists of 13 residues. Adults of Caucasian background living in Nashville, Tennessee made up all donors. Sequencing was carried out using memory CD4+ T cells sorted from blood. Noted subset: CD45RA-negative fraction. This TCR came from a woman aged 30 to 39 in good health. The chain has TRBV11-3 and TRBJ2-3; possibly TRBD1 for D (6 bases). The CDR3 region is CASSSGHKDTQYF. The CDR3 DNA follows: TGTGCCAGCAGCTCGGGACACAAAGATACGCAGTATTTT.